These T cell receptor beta chains were read from a single sample in a study of blood T cell repertoires in COVID-19. TCRdb's table, derived via immunoSEQ multiplex PCR, lists solely in-frame clones and lacks some. The repertoire holds roughly 500,000 clones, with roughly 89% as singletons. The sequencing sample was made of peripheral blood. These receptors were collected from a man aged 18 to 29 with COVID-19, enrolled during active disease. Each CDR3 is given with its conserved first and last residue. The D gene is left open where the match is weak. Size is omitted from some rows. Given values are once, few, many or a class for expanded clones.

-,17,TRBV3-1/TRBV3-2,TRBD1,TRBJ1-6,TGTGCCAGCAGCCAAGCCCAGGGGGCTTTGTATAATTCACCCCTCCACTTT,CASSQAQGALYNSPLHF
-,16,TRBV10-1,TRBD2,TRBJ2-7,TGCGCCAGCAGTGGTGGACTAGCGGGAGGCACCTACGAGCAGTACTTC,CASSGGLAGGTYEQYF
once,15,TRBV3-1/TRBV3-2,-,TRBJ1-2,TGTGCCAGCAGCCAGTACAGGGATATTAGGTATGGCTACACCTTC,CASSQYRDIRYGYTF
once,13,TRBV19,TRBD2,TRBJ2-7,TGTGCCAGTAGTATAGGAGCGGGATACGAGCAGTACTTC,CASSIGAGYEQYF
-,21,TRBV19,TRBD2,TRBJ2-3,TGTGCCAGTAGTATAGATCTTGTAGAAATAGCGGGAGGAAGGGGAACAGATACGCAGTATTTT,CASSIDLVEIAGGRGTDTQYF
-,16,TRBV3-1/TRBV3-2,-,TRBJ2-7,TGTGCCAGCAGCCAAGTTCCGGCTGGGGCCCCCTACGAGCAGTACTTC,CASSQVPAGAPYEQYF
-,13,TRBV5-1,TRBD1,TRBJ1-1,TGCGCCAGCAGACAACAGGGGGTCGATGAAGCTTTCTTT,CASRQQGVDEAFF
-,14,TRBV6-5,-,TRBJ1-6,TGTGCCAGCAGTTACGGCTATCAGGGTTCACCCCTCCACTTT,CASSYGYQGSPLHF
-,13,TRBV2,-,TRBJ2-3,TGTGCCAGCAGTGTCGGGAACACAGATACGCAGTATTTT,CASSVGNTDTQYF
-,13,TRBV29-1,-,TRBJ1-1,TGCAGCGTCCGACAGGTTCGAGAAGGAGAAGCTTTCTTT,CSVRQVREGEAFF
-,13,TRBV7-9,TRBD1,TRBJ1-2,TGTGCCAGCAGCTCTTCGACAGGGCTTGGCTACACCTTC,CASSSSTGLGYTF
-,14,TRBV13,TRBD2,TRBJ2-7,TGTGCCAGCAGCTTAGCGGGAGGGGCCTACGAGCAGTACTTC,CASSLAGGAYEQYF
-,15,TRBV2,TRBD1,TRBJ2-3,TGTGCCACTAGAGGACAGGCCCTTTTCACAGATACGCAGTATTTT,CATRGQALFTDTQYF
once,17,TRBV9,TRBD2,TRBJ2-3,TGTGCCAGCAGTCTCCTAGCGGGAGGGGCGCGCACAGATACGCAGTATTTT,CASSLLAGGARTDTQYF
-,16,TRBV9,-,TRBJ2-1,TGTGCCAGCAGCGTAGTCGCCAGGGGCTCCTACAATGAGCAGTTCTTC,CASSVVARGSYNEQFF
-,17,TRBV7-8,TRBD2,TRBJ2-1,TGTGCCAGCAGCTCAGTGAGACTAGCGGCCTCCTACAATGAGCAGTTCTTC,CASSSVRLAASYNEQFF
-,14,TRBV10-1,-,TRBJ1-2,TGCGCCAGCATCACCGGGGATCCTAACTATGGCTACACCTTC,CASITGDPNYGYTF
-,14,TRBV25-1,-,TRBJ2-7,TGTGCCAGCAGTGAGTCGGGGGTCACCTACGAGCAGTACTTC,CASSESGVTYEQYF
once,15,TRBV6-5,TRBD1,TRBJ1-1,TGTGCCAGCAATGGACAGGGGGCGGGGGACACTGAAGCTTTCTTT,CASNGQGAGDTEAFF
-,16,TRBV9,TRBD2,TRBJ2-2,TGTGCCAGCAGCGCTCTGACTAGCGGGATGACCGGGGAGCTGTTTTTT,CASSALTSGMTGELFF